This T cell receptor beta chain was captured by sequencing in a study of CD8+CD57+ T cells in acquired aplastic anemia. Looking at the study overall: The DNA of sorted CD4+ and CD8+ cells averaged 3.2 ug. Study-level findings and limits: Patients and controls turned out to have roughly 31 CD8+ CDR3 sequences in common. Controls did not differ significantly from patients in CD8+ Simpson's diversity.

Germline V gene sequence: CDR1 LGHNA, CDR2 YNFKEQ. The CDR3 is made up of 15 amino acids. V lost 3 bases and J lost 6, with 14 bases in between. Sequencing involved patients with CD8+CD57+ cell expansion previously shown by flow cytometry. Patients were treatment-naive when blood was sampled. Researchers used genomic DNA as the template to profile TCR beta VDJ and CDR3. TCRdb analysed the reads with MiXCR anew, one entry per CDR3 protein. The profile shows 200,000 to 250,000 distinct CDR3 sequences, around 46% of them singletons. This clonotype was recorded many times. What it recognizes is unknown. The sample consisted of sorted CD4+, CD8+, or CD8+CD57+ T cells (not recorded which) from PBMCs. V usage is TRBV4-2 and J usage is TRBJ2-2, with D possibly matching TRBD1 (6 bases). The TCR was taken from a human donor with aplastic anemia. CDR3: CASSQDSGEAGELFF. The CDR3 DNA is TGTGCCAGCAGCCAGGACAGTGGCGAGGCCGGGGAGCTGTTTTTT.